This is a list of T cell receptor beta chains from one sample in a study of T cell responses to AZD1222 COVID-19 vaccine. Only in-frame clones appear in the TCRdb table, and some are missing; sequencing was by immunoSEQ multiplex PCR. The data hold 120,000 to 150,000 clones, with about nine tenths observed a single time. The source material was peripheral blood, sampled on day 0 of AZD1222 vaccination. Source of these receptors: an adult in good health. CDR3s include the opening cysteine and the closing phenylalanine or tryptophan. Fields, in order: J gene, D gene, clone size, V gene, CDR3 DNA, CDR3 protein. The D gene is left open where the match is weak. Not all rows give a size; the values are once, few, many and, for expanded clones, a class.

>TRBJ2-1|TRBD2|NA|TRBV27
TGTGCCAGCAGTTTATTTCTAGCGGGGGGGAAGAGGAATGAGCAGTTCTTC
CASSLFLAGGKRNEQFF
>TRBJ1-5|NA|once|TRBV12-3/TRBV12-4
TGTGCCAGCAGGGGTGGGTTGAATCAGCCCCAGCATTTT
CASRGGLNQPQHF
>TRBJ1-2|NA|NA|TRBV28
TGTGCCAGCAGCCTGGACAGAAGAAACTATGGCTACACCTTC
CASSLDRRNYGYTF
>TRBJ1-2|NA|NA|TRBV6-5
TGTGCCACCCGGACAGCACGAGCTAACTATGGCTACACCTTC
CATRTARANYGYTF
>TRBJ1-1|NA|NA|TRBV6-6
TGTGCCAGCAGTCACGTTTTGAACACTGAAGCTTTCTTT
CASSHVLNTEAFF
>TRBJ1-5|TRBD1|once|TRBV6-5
TGTGCCAGCAGGGGACAGGGGAGCCAGCCCCAGCATTTT
CASRGQGSQPQHF
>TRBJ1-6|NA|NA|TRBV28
TGTGCCAGCAGTTTGGTGAGGGGCGCCGGAAGTTCACCCCTCCACTTT
CASSLVRGAGSSPLHF
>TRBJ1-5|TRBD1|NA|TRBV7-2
TGTGCCAGCAGCGGACAGGGTAGTCAGCCCCAGCATTTT
CASSGQGSQPQHF
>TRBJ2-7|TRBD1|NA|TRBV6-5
TGTGCCAGCAGTTACTCTTGGGACAGGGTAAACGAGCAGTACTTC
CASSYSWDRVNEQYF
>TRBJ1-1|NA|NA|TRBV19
TGTGCCAGTAGTGAAAATACCGGGACAAGGAACACTGAAGCTTTCTTT
CASSENTGTRNTEAFF
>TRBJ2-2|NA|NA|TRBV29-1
TGCAGCGTTGAAGGGGGGAACACCGGGGAGCTGTTTTTT
CSVEGGNTGELFF
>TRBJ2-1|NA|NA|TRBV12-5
TGTGCTAGTGGTTTGAAGGGGAACAATGAGCAGTTCTTC
CASGLKGNNEQFF
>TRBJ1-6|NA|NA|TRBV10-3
TGTGCGTCCTCAGGGAGCTCCTATAATTCACCCCTCCACTTT
CASSGSSYNSPLHF
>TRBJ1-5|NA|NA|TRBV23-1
TGCGCCAGCAGTCAATCGGCAGGTGGATCTCAGCCCCAGCATTTT
CASSQSAGGSQPQHF
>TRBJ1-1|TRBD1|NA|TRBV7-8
TGTGCCAGCAGCGGCCGGCAGGGGGCGCGGGGTGAAGCTTTCTTT
CASSGRQGARGEAFF
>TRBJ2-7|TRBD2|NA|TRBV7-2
TGTGCCAGCAGCTTATCGGGAGGGGGGGCCCCCTACGAGCAGTACTTC
CASSLSGGGAPYEQYF
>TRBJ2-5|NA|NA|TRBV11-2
TGTGCCAGCAGCTTAGAGGGAGCGACCCAGTACTTC
CASSLEGATQYF
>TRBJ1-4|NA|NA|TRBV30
TGTGCCTGGAGCAGGGGCAGTAATGAAAAACTGTTTTTT
CAWSRGSNEKLFF
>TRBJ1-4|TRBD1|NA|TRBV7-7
TGTGCTAGCAGCTCCGCCACAGGGGGGAAACTGTTTTTT
CASSSATGGKLFF
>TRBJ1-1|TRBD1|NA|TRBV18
TGTGCCAGCTCACCCTTTTCCGGGACAGGCCTTAGAGGGACTGAAGCTTTCTTT
CASSPFSGTGLRGTEAFF
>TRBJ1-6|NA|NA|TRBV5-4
TGTGCCAGCAGCTTGGGAGAAAATCCCCCTAATTCACCCCTCCACTTT
CASSLGENPPNSPLHF
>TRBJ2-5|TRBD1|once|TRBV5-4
TGTGCCAGCAGCTTGGGGACAGGGGCCCTGTACGGTCAAGAGACCCAGTACTTC
CASSLGTGALYGQETQYF
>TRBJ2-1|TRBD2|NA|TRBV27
TGTGCCAGCAGTCCTCGACTAGCGGGGGGTCATAATGAGCAGTTCTTC
CASSPRLAGGHNEQFF
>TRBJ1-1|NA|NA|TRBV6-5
TGTGCCAGCACCCGAAACCCCTGGGACACTGAAGCTTTCTTT
CASTRNPWDTEAFF
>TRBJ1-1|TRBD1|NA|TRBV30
TGTGCCTGGAGCAGGACAGGGATCGAAGCTTTCTTT
CAWSRTGIEAFF
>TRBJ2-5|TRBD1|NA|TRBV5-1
TGCGCCAGCAGCGGTGGACAGGGGGCATTTGAGACCCAGTACTTC
CASSGGQGAFETQYF
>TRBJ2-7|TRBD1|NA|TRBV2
TGTGCCAGCAGTGATGAGTCCGGGACAGCTTCCTACGAGCAGTACTTC
CASSDESGTASYEQYF
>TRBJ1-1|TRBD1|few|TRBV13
TGTGCCAGCAGCTTCTGGGCGACAGGGGCCACTGAAGCTTTCTTT
CASSFWATGATEAFF
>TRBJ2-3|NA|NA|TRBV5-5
TGTGCCAGCAGTCGCGGACCCGGGGGATCAGATACGCAGTATTTT
CASSRGPGGSDTQYF
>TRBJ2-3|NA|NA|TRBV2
TGTGCCAGCAGTGATGCCCGGAGCACAGATACGCAGTATTTT
CASSDARSTDTQYF
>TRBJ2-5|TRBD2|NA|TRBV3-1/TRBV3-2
TGTGCCAGCAGCCAAGAGGGTGTAGCGGGGGGGTCGGAGACCCAGTACTTC
CASSQEGVAGGSETQYF
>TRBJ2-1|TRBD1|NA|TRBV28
TGTGCCAGCAGTCCTCTGGGGACAGGGGCCTACAATGAGCAGTTCTTC
CASSPLGTGAYNEQFF
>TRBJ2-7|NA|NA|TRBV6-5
TGTGCCAGCAGTCCCTCTCGGGTCGGGTACGAGCAGTACTTC
CASSPSRVGYEQYF
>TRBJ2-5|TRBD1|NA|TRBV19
TGTGCCAGTAGTCAAATCGGACAGGTCCGGGAGACCCAGTACTTC
CASSQIGQVRETQYF
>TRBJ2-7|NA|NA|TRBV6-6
TGTGCCAGCAGCACCTCCGATTGGAGGGGCGAGCAGTACTTC
CASSTSDWRGEQYF
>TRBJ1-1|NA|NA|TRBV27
TGTGCCAGCAGTTTAAAAGGGGGCACTGAAGCTTTCTTT
CASSLKGGTEAFF
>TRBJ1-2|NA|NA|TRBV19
TGTGCCAGTAGTGAACAGGGACTGGGAGATGGCTACACCTTC
CASSEQGLGDGYTF
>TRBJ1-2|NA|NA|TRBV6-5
TGTGCCAGCAGGGGGAGAGGGGCGGCCTACACCTTC
CASRGRGAAYTF
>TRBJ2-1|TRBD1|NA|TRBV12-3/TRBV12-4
TGTGCCGGCGGGACAGGGGGAGGTGAGCAGTTCTTC
CAGGTGGGEQFF
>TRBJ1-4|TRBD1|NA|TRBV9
TGTGCCAGCAGCCCGCGCGGACAGGGTACTAATGAAAAACTGTTTTTT
CASSPRGQGTNEKLFF
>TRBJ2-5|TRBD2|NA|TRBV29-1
TGCAGCGTTGGCCGAGTACTAGCGGGGGGGCCGGGAGAGACCCAGTACTTC
CSVGRVLAGGPGETQYF
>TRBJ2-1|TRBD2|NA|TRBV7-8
TGTGCCAGCAGCCCGAGCGGGGGTTCACCCTACAATGAGCAGTTCTTC
CASSPSGGSPYNEQFF